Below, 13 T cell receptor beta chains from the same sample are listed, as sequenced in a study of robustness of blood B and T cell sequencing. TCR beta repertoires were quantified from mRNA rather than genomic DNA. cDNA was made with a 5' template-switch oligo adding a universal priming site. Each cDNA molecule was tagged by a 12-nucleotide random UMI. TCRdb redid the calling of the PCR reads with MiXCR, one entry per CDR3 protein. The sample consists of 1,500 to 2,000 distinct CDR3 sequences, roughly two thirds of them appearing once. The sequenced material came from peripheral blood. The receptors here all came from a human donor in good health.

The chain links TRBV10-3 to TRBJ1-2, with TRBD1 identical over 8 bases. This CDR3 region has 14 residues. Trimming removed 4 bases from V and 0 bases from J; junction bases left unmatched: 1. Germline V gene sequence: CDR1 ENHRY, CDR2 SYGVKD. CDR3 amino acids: CAISVDRANYGYTF. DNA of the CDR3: TGTGCCATCAGTGTGGACAGGGCTAACTATGGCTACACCTTC.

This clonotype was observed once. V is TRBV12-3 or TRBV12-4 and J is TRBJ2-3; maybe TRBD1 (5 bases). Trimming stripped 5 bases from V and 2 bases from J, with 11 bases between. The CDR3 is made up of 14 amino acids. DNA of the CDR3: TGTGCCAGCAGTCCGGACACCGACACAGATACGCAGTATTTT. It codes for CASSPDTDTDTQYF.

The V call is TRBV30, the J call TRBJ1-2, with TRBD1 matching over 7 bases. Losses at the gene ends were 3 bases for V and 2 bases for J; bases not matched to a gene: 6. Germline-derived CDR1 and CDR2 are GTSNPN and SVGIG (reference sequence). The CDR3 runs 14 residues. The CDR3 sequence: CAWSLMGQNYGYTF. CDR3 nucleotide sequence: TGTGCCTGGAGCCTCATGGGACAGAACTATGGCTACACCTTC. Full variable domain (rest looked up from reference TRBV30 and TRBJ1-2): SQTIHQWPATLVQPVGSPLSLECTVEGTSNPNLYWYRQAAGRGLQLLFYSVGIGQISSEVPQNLSASRPQDRQFILSSKKLLLSDSGFYLCAWSLMGQNYGYTFGSGTRLTVV.

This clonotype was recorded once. The CDR3 region has the DNA TGTGCCAGCAGTCCGATAAACACAGATACGCAGTATTTT. Amino acids: CASSPINTDTQYF. The chain employs TRBV6-1 and TRBJ2-3; D not resolved. The V gene lost 5 bases and the J gene lost 2 bases, with 8 bases spanning the gap. This CDR3 contains 13 residues. Germline CDR1 is MNHNS and CDR2 is SASEGT.

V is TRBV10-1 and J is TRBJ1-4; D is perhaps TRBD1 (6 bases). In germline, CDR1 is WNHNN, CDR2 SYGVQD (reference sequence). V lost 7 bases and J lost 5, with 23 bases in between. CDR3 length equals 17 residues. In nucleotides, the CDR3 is TGCGCCAGCATCCCCGGACAGTCTCATCCCTCGAATGAAAAACTGTTTTTT. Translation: CASIPGQSHPSNEKLFF.

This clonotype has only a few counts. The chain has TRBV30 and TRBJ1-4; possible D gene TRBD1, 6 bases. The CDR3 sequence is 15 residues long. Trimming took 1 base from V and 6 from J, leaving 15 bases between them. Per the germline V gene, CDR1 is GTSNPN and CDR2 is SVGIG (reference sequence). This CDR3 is CAWSEIGGLYEKLFF. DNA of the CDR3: TGTGCCTGGAGTGAAATTGGGGGGCTGTATGAAAAACTGTTTTTT.

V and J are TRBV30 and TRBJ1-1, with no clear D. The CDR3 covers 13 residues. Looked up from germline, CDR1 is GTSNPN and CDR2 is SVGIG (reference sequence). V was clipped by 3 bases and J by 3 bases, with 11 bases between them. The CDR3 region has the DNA TGTGCCTGGAGAGAAAGGACCTACACTGAAGCTTTCTTT. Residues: CAWRERTYTEAFF.

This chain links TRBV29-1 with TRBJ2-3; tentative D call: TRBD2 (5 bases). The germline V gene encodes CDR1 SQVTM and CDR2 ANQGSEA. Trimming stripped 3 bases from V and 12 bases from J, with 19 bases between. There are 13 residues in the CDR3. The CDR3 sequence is CSVETHGEGSQYF. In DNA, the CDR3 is TGCAGCGTTGAGACTCACGGAGAGGGATCCCAGTATTTT.

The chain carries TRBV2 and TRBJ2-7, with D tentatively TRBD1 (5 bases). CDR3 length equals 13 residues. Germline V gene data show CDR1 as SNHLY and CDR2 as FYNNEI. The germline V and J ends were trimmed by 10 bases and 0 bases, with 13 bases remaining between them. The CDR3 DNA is TGTGCCATCCAGACAGCGTCCTCCTACGAGCAGTACTTC. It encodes CAIQTASSYEQYF.

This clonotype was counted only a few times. The CDR3 DNA follows: TGTGCCAGCAGCCTCCGGGACAGTGACTACAATGAGCAGTTCTTC. Encoded protein: CASSLRDSDYNEQFF. The chain employs TRBV6-1 and TRBJ2-1; 7 bases agree with TRBD1. CDR3 size: 15 residues. The junction had 8 bases not matched to a gene; V was cut back by 6 bases and J by 3 bases. Germline values: CDR1 MNHNS, CDR2 SASEGT.

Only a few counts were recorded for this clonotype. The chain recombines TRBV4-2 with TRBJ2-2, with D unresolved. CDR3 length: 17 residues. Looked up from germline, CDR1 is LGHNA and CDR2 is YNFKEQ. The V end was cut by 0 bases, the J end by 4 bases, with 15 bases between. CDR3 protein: CASSQDWASRGTGELFF. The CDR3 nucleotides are TGTGCCAGCAGCCAAGATTGGGCGAGCCGTGGCACCGGGGAGCTGTTTTTT.

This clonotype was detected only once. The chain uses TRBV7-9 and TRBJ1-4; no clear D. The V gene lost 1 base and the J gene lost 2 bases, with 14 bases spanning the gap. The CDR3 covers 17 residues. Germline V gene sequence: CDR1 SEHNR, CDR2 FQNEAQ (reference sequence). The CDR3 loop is CASSLGLNGQTNEKLFF. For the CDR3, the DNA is TGTGCCAGCAGCTTAGGACTAAACGGGCAGACTAATGAAAAACTGTTTTTT.

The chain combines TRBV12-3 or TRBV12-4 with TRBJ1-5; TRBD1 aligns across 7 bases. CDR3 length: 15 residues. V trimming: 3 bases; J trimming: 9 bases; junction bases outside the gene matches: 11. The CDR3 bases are TGTGCCAGCAGTTTGACCCCAGGGGGTAGGTGGCCCCAGCATTTT. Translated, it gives CASSLTPGGRWPQHF.